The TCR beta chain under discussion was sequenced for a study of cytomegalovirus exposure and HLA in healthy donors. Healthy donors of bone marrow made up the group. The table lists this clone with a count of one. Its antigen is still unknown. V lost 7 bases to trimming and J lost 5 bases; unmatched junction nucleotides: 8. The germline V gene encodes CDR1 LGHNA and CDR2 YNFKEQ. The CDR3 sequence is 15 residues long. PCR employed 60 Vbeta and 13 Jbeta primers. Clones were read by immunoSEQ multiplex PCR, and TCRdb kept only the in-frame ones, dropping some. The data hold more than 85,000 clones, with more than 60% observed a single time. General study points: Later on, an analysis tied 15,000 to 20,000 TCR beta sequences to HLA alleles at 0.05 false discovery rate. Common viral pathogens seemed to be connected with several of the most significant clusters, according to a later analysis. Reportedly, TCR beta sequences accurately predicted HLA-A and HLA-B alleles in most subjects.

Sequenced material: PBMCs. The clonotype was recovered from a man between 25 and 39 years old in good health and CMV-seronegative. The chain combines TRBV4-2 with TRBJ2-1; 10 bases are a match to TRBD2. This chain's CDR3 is CASNPLAGLNNEQFF. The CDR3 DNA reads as TGTGCCAGCAACCCACTAGCGGGACTTAACAATGAGCAGTTCTTC.